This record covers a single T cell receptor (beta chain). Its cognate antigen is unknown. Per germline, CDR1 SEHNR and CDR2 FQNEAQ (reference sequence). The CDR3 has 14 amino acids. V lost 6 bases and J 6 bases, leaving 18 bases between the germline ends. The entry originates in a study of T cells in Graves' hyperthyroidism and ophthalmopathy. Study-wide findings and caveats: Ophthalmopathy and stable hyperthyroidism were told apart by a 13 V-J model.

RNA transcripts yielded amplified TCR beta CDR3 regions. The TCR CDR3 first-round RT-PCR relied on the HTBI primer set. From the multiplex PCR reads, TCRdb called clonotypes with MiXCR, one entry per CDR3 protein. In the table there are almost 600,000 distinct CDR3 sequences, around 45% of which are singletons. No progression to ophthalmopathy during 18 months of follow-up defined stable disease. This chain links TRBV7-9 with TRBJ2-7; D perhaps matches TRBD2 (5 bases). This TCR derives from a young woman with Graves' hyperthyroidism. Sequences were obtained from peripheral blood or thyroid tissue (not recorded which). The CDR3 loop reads CASSELGGGSEQYF. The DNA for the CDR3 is TGTGCCAGCAGTGAACTCGGAGGCGGGTCCGAGCAGTACTTC.